The subject of this entry is one T cell receptor (beta chain). Authors' methods: Using reference gene primer amplification, nucleated cell counts were estimated. The protocol was immunoSEQ multiplex PCR, while the TCRdb copy is restricted to in-frame clones and leaves out a portion. That table is the source of V, J and clone size, and D and trimming were worked out from the DNA. This sample has fewer than 300,000 clones; roughly 84% occur once, and the top ten carry around 2.9%. CDR1 is PRHDT and CDR2 is FYEKMQ in the germline V gene (reference sequence). Germline trimming cut 5 bases from V and 4 bases from J; bases unmatched to any gene: 5. The CDR3 runs to 14 residues. The sample belongs to a study of blood T cell repertoires in COVID-19. Study-level information: Spain, Italy and the United States supplied samples that represented acute and convalescent COVID-19. Nucleic acid was either cDNA or gDNA, and it came from T cells, B-cell-depleted T cells, or PBMCs.

The receptor's source is a woman between 18 and 30 years old with acute or convalescent COVID-19. Sequenced input: peripheral blood. V and J are TRBV13 and TRBJ1-2, with 9 bases lining up with TRBD1. The CDR3 here is CASSPGTGTYGYTF. The CDR3 nucleotides are TGTGCCAGCAGCCCGGGGACAGGGACCTATGGCTACACCTTC.